These 17 T cell receptor beta chains originate from one sample sequenced in a study of blood T cell repertoires in COVID-19. Measured with immunoSEQ multiplex PCR; TCRdb has only the in-frame clones, and not every one. This table holds under 500,000 clones, nearly 90% found once. Input material: PBMCs or T cells enriched from blood (not recorded which). The receptor source for this set is a woman younger than 30 with acute COVID-19.

The rearrangement uses TRBV5-6 and TRBJ2-5, with D possibly matching TRBD2 (6 bases). V lost 0 bases to trimming and J lost 4 bases, with 13 bases between them. Germline lookup yields CDR1 SGHDT and CDR2 YYEEEE. This CDR3 has 15 residues. The CDR3 DNA reads as TGTGCCAGCAGCTTGGTTTTGGGGGACTTAGAGACCCAGTACTTC. Amino acid sequence: CASSLVLGDLETQYF.

The chain has TRBV23-1 and TRBJ1-2; 11 positions agree with TRBD1. TRBV23-1 is given ORF status, its function remaining uncertain. This CDR3 contains 20 residues. V was clipped by 0 bases and J by 8 bases; unmatched bases: 20. CDR3 residues: CASSQSPGGTGGFQRCGYTF. CDR3 nucleotide sequence: TGCGCCAGCAGTCAATCGCCAGGCGGGACAGGGGGTTTCCAAAGGTGCGGCTACACCTTC.

The chain recombines TRBV2 with TRBJ2-7, with 8 bases identical to TRBD1. V lost 8 bases and J lost 2; bases outside the gene matches: 8. Per germline, CDR1 SNHLY and CDR2 FYNNEI. This CDR3 is built from 14 residues. The CDR3 region is CASRQQGGPYEQYF. CDR3 coding DNA: TGTGCCAGCCGTCAACAGGGGGGTCCCTACGAGCAGTACTTC.

V is TRBV9 and J is TRBJ2-7; D call uncertain. Germline V lookup: CDR1 SGDLS, CDR2 YYNGEE. The germline V and J ends were trimmed by 0 bases and 2 bases, with 15 bases remaining between them. The CDR3 extends over 16 amino acids. This CDR3 is CASSVGITVRTYEQYF. CDR3 nucleotides: TGTGCCAGCAGCGTAGGAATCACAGTTCGTACCTACGAGCAGTACTTC.

This clone was seen only a few times. This chain joins TRBV7-2 and TRBJ2-4; 7 bases fit TRBD1. Germline-derived CDR1 and CDR2 are SGHTA and FQGNSA. The V and J ends lost 5 bases and 6 bases, in that order; junction bases with no gene match: 13. This CDR3 is 16 amino acids long. The CDR3: CASSPAGVPGGNIQYF. The DNA of the CDR3 is TGTGCCAGCAGCCCGGCAGGGGTTCCAGGGGGAAACATTCAGTACTTC.

The rearrangement links TRBV9 to TRBJ1-1, with 9 bases lining up with TRBD1. Germline V gives CDR1 SGDLS, CDR2 YYNGEE. The CDR3 length is 13 residues. The J segment lost 8 bases and the V segment lost 4 bases, leaving 6 bases of the junction unmatched. The CDR3 protein is CASSSGTGFEAFF. For the CDR3, the DNA is TGTGCCAGCAGCAGTGGGACAGGGTTCGAAGCTTTCTTT.

The chain combines TRBV19 with TRBJ2-3; 13 bases fit TRBD2. Germline V CDR1 and CDR2: LNHDA, SQIVND (reference sequence). V dropped 5 bases and J dropped 6; count of bases not matched to a gene: 8. The CDR3 extends over 16 amino acids. The CDR3 sequence: CASSPTSGGPADTQYF. In nucleotides, the CDR3 is TGTGCCAGTAGTCCGACTAGCGGGGGGCCCGCGGATACGCAGTATTTT.

The chain joins TRBV7-2 to TRBJ2-3; 9 nucleotides line up with TRBD2. Germline V gene lookup returns CDR1 SGHTA and CDR2 FQGNSA. The V segment lost 6 bases and the J segment 1 base; nucleotides outside the gene matches: 8. CDR3 size: 16 residues. The CDR3 sequence: CASSQSGGRGTDTQYF. The CDR3 DNA reads as TGTGCCAGCAGTCAAAGTGGCGGGAGGGGCACAGATACGCAGTATTTT.

The chain carries TRBV2 and TRBJ2-7; D is perhaps TRBD2 (6 bases). V was pared by 5 bases and J by 6 bases, with 17 bases between. The CDR3 loop spans 14 amino acids. Germline V CDR1 and CDR2: SNHLY, FYNNEI. The CDR3 DNA reads as TGTGCCAGCAGTCGGGACTCCTGGCTGAGCGAGCAGTACTTC. Translation: CASSRDSWLSEQYF. Supplemented by reference TRBV2 and TRBJ2-7, the full variable domain reads EPEVTQTPSHQVTQMGQEVILRCVPISNHLYFYWYRQILGQKVEFLVSFYNNEISEKSEIFDDQFSVERPDGSNFTLKIRSTKLEDSAMYFCASSRDSWLSEQYFGPGTRLTVT.

Concerning this clone itself: Other DNA sequences in the sample encode the same CDR3. V gene TRBV19 combines with J gene TRBJ2-7; 12 bases are shared with TRBD1. V gave up 5 bases and J gave up 4 bases; unmatched junction bases: 3. Germline CDR1 and CDR2: LNHDA and SQIVND (reference sequence). This CDR3 comprises 14 residues. As DNA, the CDR3 is TGTGCCAGTAGTCTGGGACAGGGGGCTTACGAGCAGTACTTC. It codes for CASSLGQGAYEQYF.

The V gene is TRBV28, the J gene TRBJ2-1; D perhaps matches TRBD1 (5 bases). V lost 3 bases and J lost 7, with 7 bases in between. The CDR3 is made up of 12 amino acids. CDR1 is MDHEN and CDR2 is SYDVKM in the germline V gene. The CDR3: CASSFQGNEQFF. Written as DNA, the CDR3 is TGTGCCAGCAGTTTCCAGGGTAATGAGCAGTTCTTC.

This sequence joins TRBV30 and TRBJ1-2; D remains ambiguous. The CDR3 sequence is 12 residues long. V lost 4 bases and J 4 bases, leaving 10 bases between the germline ends. Germline CDR1 reads GTSNPN; CDR2 reads SVGIG (reference sequence). CDR3 nucleotides: TGTGCCTGGACAGGCGTCCGCTATGGCTACACCTTC. The encoded protein is CAWTGVRYGYTF.

This chain connects TRBV7-9 to TRBJ2-7; 13 bases fit TRBD2. The CDR3 is 13 amino acids. The V gene's germline CDR1 is SEHNR and CDR2 FQNEAQ (reference sequence). V trimming: 5 bases; J trimming: 7 bases; junction bases outside the gene matches: 2. The DNA for the CDR3 is TGTGCCAGCAGCCAGGGACTAGCGGGAGAGCAGTACTTC. Its translation is CASSQGLAGEQYF.

V is TRBV5-6 and J is TRBJ2-5; D may be TRBD2 (6 bases). This CDR3 has 15 amino acids. Deletions cut 4 bases from V and 5 bases from J, with 18 bases between. The V gene's germline CDR1 is SGHDT and CDR2 YYEEEE. The CDR3 loop reads CASSALPGARETQYF. For the CDR3, the DNA is TGTGCCAGCAGCGCCCTCCCGGGAGCAAGGGAGACCCAGTACTTC.

The chain employs TRBV15 and TRBJ1-2, with D maybe TRBD1 (6 bases). V was trimmed by 3 bases and J by 4 bases, leaving 9 bases between them. The CDR3 covers 13 residues. Germline values: CDR1 LNHNV, CDR2 YYDKDF (reference sequence). CDR3 sequence: CATSSGQFYGYTF. The CDR3 coding sequence is TGTGCCACCAGCAGTGGACAGTTCTATGGCTACACCTTC.

The genes are TRBV30 and TRBJ1-5; D perhaps matches TRBD1 (6 bases). The germline V and J ends were trimmed by 2 bases and 2 bases, with 13 bases remaining between them. The CDR3 has 15 residues. Germline V gives CDR1 GTSNPN, CDR2 SVGIG (reference sequence). This CDR3 reads CAWSQGWKGNQPQHF. CDR3 in DNA: TGTGCCTGGAGTCAGGGGTGGAAAGGCAATCAGCCCCAGCATTTT.

The chain combines TRBV12-2 with TRBJ2-7; TRBD2, as called in the table, went unchecked against the DNA. TRBV12-2 is deemed a pseudogene. The CDR3 length is 15 residues. The CDR3 DNA reads as TGTGCAAGTCGCTTAGATACCTGGACTAGTCTCGAGCAGTACTTC. Its protein product is CASRLDTWTSLEQYF.